A single sample gave rise to the 4 T cell receptor beta chains below, sequenced in a study of early T cells in non-severe SARS-CoV-2 infection. From the 5' RACE reads, TCRdb called clonotypes with MiXCR, one entry per CDR3 protein. Of 80,000 to 95,000 distinct CDR3 sequences listed, roughly 14% are singletons. The specimen sequenced was whole blood. The receptors stem from an adult who was a healthcare worker with PCR-confirmed SARS-CoV-2 infection or an uninfected control (not recorded which).

The chain is built from TRBV29-1 and TRBJ2-3; 8 bases align to TRBD2. This CDR3 region has 14 residues. V lost 1 base to trimming and J lost 0 bases; unmatched junction nucleotides: 0. Germline CDR1 and CDR2: SQVTM and ANQGSEA. The DNA of the CDR3 is TGCAGCGTTGAAGGCGGGAGGAGCACAGATACGCAGTATTTT. Translation gives CSVEGGRSTDTQYF.

In this sample, this clonotype turned up a few times. This chain joins TRBV5-4 and TRBJ1-6; 12 positions agree with TRBD1. Germline V gene data show CDR1 as SGHNT and CDR2 as YYREEE (reference sequence). V dropped 4 bases and J dropped 0; count of bases not matched to a gene: 8. The CDR3 totals 19 residues. The CDR3 DNA reads TGTGCCAGCAGCGGCGGGACAGGGGGCACGAGCTCCTATAATTCACCCCTCCACTTT. It encodes CASSGGTGGTSSYNSPLHF.

The chain uses TRBV5-1 and TRBJ2-2; unclear D gene. Trimming pared 4 bases from V and 4 bases from J, leaving 8 bases between. The length of the CDR3 is 13 residues. In germline, CDR1 is SGHRS, CDR2 YFSETQ. CDR3 residues: CASSPDPTGELFF. The CDR3, as DNA: TGCGCCAGCAGCCCGGACCCCACCGGGGAGCTGTTTTTT.

The chain has TRBV9 and TRBJ2-5; D unresolved. The CDR3 sequence is 14 residues long. The V end was cut by 0 bases, the J end by 2 bases, with 8 bases between. Germline values: CDR1 SGDLS, CDR2 YYNGEE. The CDR3 reads CASSVGYTQETQYF. Here the CDR3 DNA reads TGTGCCAGCAGCGTAGGATACACACAAGAGACCCAGTACTTC.